This T cell receptor beta chain was captured in a study of human T cells and chemical hapten exposure. Across the whole study: It was small differences in pooled library volume that mainly caused per-sample TCR yields to vary. Study-wide results and caveats: High-frequency TCRs, those above 1 in 1000, stayed the same after DPC sensitization.

A remark on this clonotype: What it binds is not known.

The study's library attached unique molecular identifiers to single cDNA molecules. Source study methods: Individual samples carried between about 20,000 and 700,000 TCRs, with approximately 100,000 as the median. TCRdb re-called the RACE reads with MiXCR, one entry per CDR3 protein. The V and J calls shown here were made by TCRdb, not taken from the authors' results. The data contain roughly 100,000 distinct CDR3 sequences, around 9% of them singletons. The time point was: healthy volunteer bleed at 2 weeks. It was from unfractionated whole blood that total RNA was extracted. This CDR3 has 14 amino acids. V shed 5 bases, J shed 2 bases, and the junction held 5 bases outside the gene matches. The germline V gene encodes CDR1 SQVTM and CDR2 ANQGSEA.

Input material: whole blood. The chain uses TRBV29-1 and TRBJ2-3, with 9 positions matching TRBD1. This TCR came from a female donor in good health. Some clones in this sample may be carry-over from other donors' samples. The CDR3 sequence: CSVFGTGLTDTQYF. For the CDR3, the DNA is TGCAGCGTTTTCGGGACAGGGCTCACAGATACGCAGTATTTT.